The clone carrying this T cell receptor (beta chain) has a handful of counts. The TCR library was built from RNA with a 3' RACE protocol and unique molecular identifiers. Via MiXCR, TCRdb re-called the 3' RACE reads, giving one row per CDR3 protein. The sample has about 89,000 distinct CDR3 sequences, about 6.9% seen once. V was cut by 3 bases and J by 13 bases, with 16 bases left in between. The CDR3 totals 13 residues. Germline CDR1 and CDR2: LGHNA and YNFKEQ. The treatment was: PENTA 11 planned treatment interruption arm or continuous ART arm. This sample was included in a study of HIV-infected children after antiretroviral therapy interruption.

This sequence joins TRBV4-2 and TRBJ2-1; no clear D gene. This TCR derives from a pool of human donors with HIV. Sequences were derived from CD45RA+ CD4+ T cells from PBMCs, pooled from several time points, sampled from a donor given antiretroviral therapy, either interrupted or continuous. This sample's subset: naive CD4+ CD45RA+ CD45RO- T cells. The CDR3 loop is CASSQVGPEEQFF. CDR3 sequence (DNA): TGTGCCAGCAGCCAGGTAGGACCCGAAGAACAGTTCTTC.